This T cell receptor beta chain was captured in a study of T-cell memory formation after mild COVID-19. TCRdb used MiXCR to reprocess the 5' RACE reads, holding one entry per CDR3 protein. This table has about 13,000 distinct CDR3 sequences, 15% to 20% appearing once. Germline assignment: CDR1 KGHDR and CDR2 SFDVKD. The CDR3 is 14 amino acids. Trimming took off 4 bases at V and 8 bases at J, with 15 bases between the two ends. The clonotype was recovered from a man between 18 and 35 years old who had mild COVID-19 (a few samples of this study predate the infection). Cell type and time point are not known. This chain connects TRBV24-1 to TRBJ2-3; the D gene is possibly TRBD1 (6 bases). The sequencing sample was made of PBMCs or a T cell subset sorted from them (not recorded which). The CDR3 loop reads CATSDGDLRGTQYF. Here the CDR3 DNA reads TGTGCCACCAGTGACGGGGACCTCAGGGGTACGCAGTATTTT.